What follows describes a single T cell receptor beta chain. Antigen: not known. Germline V gene data show CDR1 as DFQATT and CDR2 as SNEGSKA (reference sequence). Deletions cut 1 base from V and 5 bases from J, with 14 bases between. The CDR3 is 14 amino acids. These data come from a study of identical twins. Study-level results: There was more out-of-frame TCR alpha sharing in monozygotic twins than models estimated. Invariant MAIT and iNKT cells are populations that could partly confound zero-insertion analyses.

A universal primer site came from template switching; cDNA carried unique molecular identifiers. One entry per CDR3 protein results from TCRdb running MiXCR on the 5' RACE reads. The data contain some 1,600,000 distinct CDR3 sequences, less than 35% of them seen just once; the ten biggest clones take up approximately 0.25%. Sequencing input: cord blood. This TCR was sampled from a newborn girl in good health. This sequence joins TRBV20-1 and TRBJ1-1, with a tentative D call TRBD1 (6 bases). CDR3 DNA: TGCAGTGCTAGAGTGAACGGGGGGCTGACTGAAGCTTTCTTT. Its translation is CSARVNGGLTEAFF.